The 3 T cell receptor beta chains below come from one sample, sequenced in a study of cytotoxic CD8 clonotypes in ibrutinib-treated CLL. TCRdb's copy holds only in-frame clones and misses some; the assay was immunoSEQ multiplex PCR. The sample carries approximately 100,000 clones, 45% to 65% recorded once. The input for sequencing was PBMCs, taken after 24 months of ibrutinib treatment. The receptors stem from a human donor with chronic lymphocytic leukemia.

This rearrangement joins TRBV19 to TRBJ2-6, with D hard to call. The CDR3 has 17 amino acids. V was pared by 4 bases and J by 2 bases, with 15 bases between. CDR1 is LNHDA, CDR2 SQIVND, per germline (reference sequence). CDR3 bases: TGTGCCAGTAGTACCCAACATTCAAGCACTGGGGCCAACGTCCTGACTTTC. It yields the protein CASSTQHSSTGANVLTF.

The table lists this clone with a few counts. The genes are TRBV7-2 and TRBJ1-2, with D perhaps matching TRBD1 (5 bases). Deletions cut 1 base from V and 6 bases from J, with 15 bases between. The CDR3 is 15 amino acids. Germline assignment: CDR1 SGHTA and CDR2 FQGNSA. The CDR3 coding sequence is TGTGCCAGCAGCTTAGGGGAGGGACGTTGGAATGGCTACACCTTC. Its protein product is CASSLGEGRWNGYTF.

This clone showed up just a few times. The chain combines TRBV6-1 with TRBJ2-1, with 11 nucleotides matching TRBD1. Germline V gives CDR1 MNHNS, CDR2 SASEGT. Trimming at V came to 4 bases and at J to 10 bases, leaving 6 bases not matched to a gene. This CDR3 contains 14 residues. The CDR3 region has the DNA TGTGCCAGCAGTGTGGACAGGGGGCAGGAGGAGCAGTTCTTC. Translation gives CASSVDRGQEEQFF.